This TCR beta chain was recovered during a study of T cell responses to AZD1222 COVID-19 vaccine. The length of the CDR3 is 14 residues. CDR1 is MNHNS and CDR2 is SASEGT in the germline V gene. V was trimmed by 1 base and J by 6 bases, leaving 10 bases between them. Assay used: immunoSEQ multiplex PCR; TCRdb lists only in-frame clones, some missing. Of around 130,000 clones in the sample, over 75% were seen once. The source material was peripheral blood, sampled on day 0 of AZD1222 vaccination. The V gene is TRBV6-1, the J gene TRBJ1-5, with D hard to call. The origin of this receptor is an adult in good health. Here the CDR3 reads CASSEESSRQPQHF. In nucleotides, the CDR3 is TGTGCCAGCAGTGAAGAAAGCTCGCGTCAGCCCCAGCATTTT.